This TCR beta chain originates from a study of memory CD4+ T cells and cytomegalovirus serostatus. In its sample, this clone was seen a few times. The sort gate was single viable CD3+CD4+CD8-CD45RO+ cells for memory CD4+ T cells. The CDR3 covers 15 residues. The V end lost 4 bases, the J end lost 3 bases, and 13 bases lay between the germline ends. Germline V gene lookup returns CDR1 SGHKS and CDR2 YYEKEE (reference sequence). Generated by immunoSEQ multiplex PCR, the TCRdb table keeps only in-frame clones and is missing some. The sample includes about 56,000 clones, roughly 77% seen only once; the top ten take roughly 3%.

This TCR came from an adult in good health and CMV-seropositive. The chain couples TRBV5-5 to TRBJ2-2; possibly TRBD1 for D (6 bases). The sample consisted of memory CD4+ T cells from blood. The DNA of the CDR3 is TGTGCCAGCAGCGCAACAGGGTCGGACACCGGGGAGCTGTTTTTT. It yields the protein CASSATGSDTGELFF.